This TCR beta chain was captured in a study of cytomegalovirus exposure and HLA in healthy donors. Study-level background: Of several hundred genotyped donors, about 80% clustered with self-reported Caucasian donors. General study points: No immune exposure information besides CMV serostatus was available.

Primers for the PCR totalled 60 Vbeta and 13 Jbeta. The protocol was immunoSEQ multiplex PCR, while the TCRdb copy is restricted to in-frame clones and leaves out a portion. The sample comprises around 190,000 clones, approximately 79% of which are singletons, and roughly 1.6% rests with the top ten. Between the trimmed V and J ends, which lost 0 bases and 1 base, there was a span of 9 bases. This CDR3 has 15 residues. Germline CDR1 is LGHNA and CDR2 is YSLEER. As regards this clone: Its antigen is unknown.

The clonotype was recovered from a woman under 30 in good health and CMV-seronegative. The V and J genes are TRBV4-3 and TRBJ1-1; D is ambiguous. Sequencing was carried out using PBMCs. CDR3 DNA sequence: TGCGCCAGCAGCCAAGAGGTCCGCAGGAACACTGAAGCTTTCTTT. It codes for CASSQEVRRNTEAFF.